The 13 T cell receptor beta chains in this list originate from one sample, sequenced in a study of graft-versus-host responses after intestinal transplantation. Assay: immunoSEQ multiplex PCR; the TCRdb copy retains only in-frame clones and omits some. The sample has some 45,000 clones; roughly 90% are singletons. Sample: PBMCs, taken 524 days after transplant. The receptors shown here come from a human patient who received an intestinal transplant, so some T cells may come from the graft donor.

The J gene is TRBJ2-1, the V gene TRBV6-4, with D possibly matching TRBD2 (5 bases). CDR1 MRHNA and CDR2 SNTAGT come from the germline V gene. Trimming stripped 2 bases from V and 0 bases from J, with 20 bases between. This CDR3 has 19 amino acids. CDR3 DNA sequence: TGTGCCAGCAGTGACCCATTCCTACGCGGGCGTCGCTCCTACAATGAGCAGTTCTTC. Amino acid sequence: CASSDPFLRGRRSYNEQFF.

The chain links TRBV7-2 to TRBJ2-1; D may be TRBD2 (6 bases). The CDR3 has 13 amino acids. V was clipped by 6 bases and J by 9 bases, with 15 bases between them. CDR1 is SGHTA and CDR2 is FQGNSA in the germline V gene. The CDR3 loop is CASRMGGLGEQFF. In DNA form, the CDR3 reads TGTGCCAGCAGGATGGGAGGATTGGGTGAGCAGTTCTTC.

V and J are TRBV7-3 and TRBJ2-1; 14 nucleotides line up with TRBD2. The CDR3 runs 20 residues. Per the germline V gene, CDR1 is SGHTA and CDR2 is FQGTGA. V trimming: 5 bases; J trimming: 0 bases; junction bases outside the gene matches: 12. CDR3 residues: CASSPQTSGRARSSYNEQFF. Here the CDR3 DNA reads TGTGCCAGCAGCCCGCAGACTAGCGGGAGGGCCAGAAGCTCCTACAATGAGCAGTTCTTC.

This sequence joins TRBV5-8 and TRBJ2-2; possible D gene TRBD2, 5 bases. The CDR3 has 14 amino acids. Germline V gene sequence: CDR1 SGHTS, CDR2 YDEGEE. V lost 4 bases, J lost 1 base, and 8 bases lay in between. Written as DNA, the CDR3 is TGTGCCAGCAGCCAAGGGAGGAACACCGGGGAGCTGTTTTTT. It encodes CASSQGRNTGELFF. The full variable domain, its missing parts supplied by reference TRBV5-8 and TRBJ2-2, is EAGVTQSPTHLIKTRGQQATLRCSPISGHTSVYWYQQALGLGLQFLLWYDEGEERNRGNFPPRFSGRQFPNYSSELNVNALELEDSALYLCASSQGRNTGELFFGEGSRLTVL.

The chain links TRBV28 to TRBJ1-5; D remains ambiguous. Germline values: CDR1 MDHEN, CDR2 SYDVKM. V lost 5 bases and J 3 bases, leaving 5 bases between the germline ends. The CDR3 extends over 12 amino acids. CDR3 amino acids: CASSLLNQPQHF. CDR3 DNA: TGTGCCAGCAGTCTCCTCAATCAGCCCCAGCATTTT.

The rearrangement uses TRBV11-2 and TRBJ2-5, with TRBD2 matching over 14 bases. J gave up 9 bases and V 6 bases, and 21 bases lay outside the gene matches. The CDR3 contains 19 residues. Germline V CDR1 and CDR2: SGHAT, FQNNGV. This CDR3 is CASSRRRTSGRSADGSQYF. CDR3 bases: TGTGCCAGCAGTCGTAGACGGACTAGCGGGAGGTCAGCCGATGGGTCCCAGTACTTC. Variable domain in full (rest from reference TRBV11-2 and TRBJ2-5): EAGVAQSPRYKIIEKRQSVAFWCNPISGHATLYWYQQILGQGPKLLIQFQNNGVVDDSQLPKDRFSAERLKGVDSTLKIQPAKLEDSAVYLCASSRRRTSGRSADGSQYFGPGTRLLVL.

The V call is TRBV6-1, the J call TRBJ2-7, with a possible D match to TRBD2 (6 bases). This CDR3 contains 14 residues. Deletions cut 5 bases from V and 1 base from J, with 12 bases between. In germline, CDR1 is MNHNS, CDR2 SASEGT. CDR3 in amino acids: CASSSQGLSYEQYF. As DNA, the CDR3 is TGTGCCAGCAGTTCCCAGGGACTGTCCTACGAGCAGTACTTC.

J is TRBJ2-3 and V is TRBV4-2; 7 bases align to TRBD2. CDR1 LGHNA and CDR2 YNFKEQ come from the germline V gene. V was clipped by 4 bases and J by 0 bases; unmatched bases: 10. The CDR3 consists of 17 residues. CDR3 nucleotide sequence: TGTGCCAGCAGCCCCAGACTAGCAGGCCCTAGCACAGATACGCAGTATTTT. Amino acids: CASSPRLAGPSTDTQYF.

The chain links TRBV5-1 to TRBJ2-7; D call uncertain. Germline V gene lookup returns CDR1 SGHRS and CDR2 YFSETQ. V lost 0 bases and J lost 0, with 10 bases in between. The CDR3 loop spans 15 amino acids. CDR3 in DNA: TGCGCCAGCAGCTTGGGAGCAGTATCCTCCTACGAGCAGTACTTC. It codes for CASSLGAVSSYEQYF.

The genes are TRBV30 and TRBJ1-4; D perhaps matches TRBD1 (5 bases). Trimming removed 3 bases at V and 8 bases at J, with 10 bases between. Germline lookup yields CDR1 GTSNPN and CDR2 SVGIG (reference sequence). CDR3 size: 12 residues. Written as DNA, the CDR3 is TGTGCCTGGAGGGAGCACAGGGAAAAACTGTTTTTT. It codes for CAWREHREKLFF.

The sample holds a few counts of this clone. The chain carries TRBV4-1 and TRBJ1-6, with TRBD1 matching 7 bases. Germline values: CDR1 MGHRA, CDR2 YSYEKL. The CDR3 sequence is 16 residues long. After removal of 1 base from V and 8 bases from J, the junction contained 8 bases not matched to a gene. CDR3 nucleotides: TGCGCCAGCAGCCAAGTAGACAGGGTAGGGTATTCACCCCTCCACTTT. Protein sequence: CASSQVDRVGYSPLHF.

V and J are TRBV5-6 and TRBJ2-5, with 8 positions matching TRBD1. The junction had 5 bases not matched to a gene; V was cut back by 2 bases and J by 2 bases. The CDR3 runs 15 residues. From germline, CDR1 is SGHDT and CDR2 YYEEEE. CDR3 protein: CASSFWWTGQETQYF. CDR3 sequence (DNA): TGTGCCAGCAGCTTTTGGTGGACAGGGCAAGAGACCCAGTACTTC.

This chain uses TRBV7-3 with TRBJ2-7, with 13 bases identical to TRBD2. The CDR3 has 16 amino acids. V shed 7 bases and J 4 bases; nucleotides not matched to a gene: 10. Germline V gene data show CDR1 as SGHTA and CDR2 as FQGTGA. The CDR3, as DNA: TGTGCCAGCAAACCTCCGGGACTAGCGGGAAGGTACGAGCAGTACTTC. It is translated as CASKPPGLAGRYEQYF.